These 15 T cell receptor beta chains originate from one sample sequenced in a study of T cells in women clearing cervical HPV infection. The protocol was immunoSEQ multiplex PCR, while the TCRdb copy is restricted to in-frame clones and leaves out a portion. This repertoire includes 45,000 to 50,000 clones. Sequencing was carried out using blood buffy coat. The receptors come from a woman aged 18-70 years with a cervical HPV16 infection that either progressed to CIN3+ or cleared (not recorded which).

Remarks on this clone: From the germline J gene comes the end of the CDR3, since the read stops 3 residues before it. This chain links TRBV7-9 with TRBJ1-2, with D perhaps TRBD1 (6 bases). The CDR3 extends over 13 amino acids. Germline V gene lookup returns CDR1 SEHNR and CDR2 FQNEAQ (reference sequence). V was shortened by 2 bases and J by 6 bases, with 10 bases between the two germline ends. CDR3 protein: CASSLSWTDGYTF. Partial CDR3 DNA: TGTGCCAGCAGCTTAAGTTGGACAGATGGC.

In regard to this clone: The read ends 3 residues shy of where the CDR3 ends; the end is completed using the germline J gene. This chain joins TRBV10-3 and TRBJ2-5; 9 nucleotides match TRBD2. J lost 3 bases, V lost 6 bases, and 5 bases had no gene match. This CDR3 spans 14 amino acids. CDR1 and CDR2 from the germline V gene are ENHRY and SYGVKD. The CDR3 is CAIREGLAKETQYF. The DNA read from the CDR3 is TGTGCCATCAGGGAGGGACTAGCTAAAGAGACC.

About this clone: Read data end 3 residues before the CDR3 end; the end is taken from the germline J gene. The rearrangement uses TRBV19 and TRBJ2-7, with D unclear. The length of the CDR3 is 13 residues. Trimming stripped 4 bases from V and 2 bases from J, with 9 bases between. Per germline, CDR1 LNHDA and CDR2 SQIVND (reference sequence). The CDR3 region is CASSRILTYEQYF. The CDR3 bases that were read are TGTGCCAGTAGTAGGATACTAACCTACGAG.

On this clone itself: The missing CDR3 end, 3 residues past where the read stops, is filled in from the germline J gene. The chain combines TRBV30 with TRBJ2-5, with 9 bases that match TRBD1. The CDR3 has 13 amino acids. The germline V gene encodes CDR1 GTSNPN and CDR2 SVGIG (reference sequence). The junction had 5 bases not matched to a gene; V was cut back by 6 bases and J by 3 bases. CDR3 amino acids: CACKGDREETQYF. The CDR3 DNA, read in part, is TGTGCCTGCAAGGGGGACAGGGAAGAGACC.

Remarks on this clone: The observed sequence ends 3 residues before the CDR3 terminus, with the missing tail filled in from the germline J gene. The chain is built from TRBV2 and TRBJ1-2; a possible D gene is TRBD1 (6 bases). The germline gives CDR1 SNHLY, CDR2 FYNNEI. This CDR3 contains 13 residues. Incomplete CDR3 DNA: TGTGCCAGCAGTGAACGACGGACAGACGGC. It encodes CASSERRTDG. The whole CDR3 region reads CASSERRTDGYTF.

Worth noting for this clone: The read terminates 3 residues ahead of where the CDR3 ends, so the germline J gene completes it. This chain connects TRBV5-1 to TRBJ2-1, with TRBD2 matching 11 bases. The CDR3 consists of 15 residues. J lost 5 bases, V lost 4 bases, and 5 bases had no gene match. Germline assignment: CDR1 SGHRS and CDR2 YFSETQ. The CDR3 sequence: CASSGLAGGNNEQFF. CDR3 DNA, as far as it was read: TGCGCCAGCAGCGGCCTAGCGGGGGGAAACAATGAG.

Worth noting for this clone: The sequence runs out 3 residues before the end of the CDR3; the remainder is reconstructed from the germline J gene. The rearrangement uses TRBV18 and TRBJ1-2; D is possibly TRBD1 (6 bases). Germline CDR1 and CDR2: KGHSH and LQKENI. The CDR3 is 14 residues long. The germline V and J ends were trimmed by 3 bases and 5 bases, with 13 bases remaining between them. CDR3 DNA, as far as it was read: TGTGCCAGCTCACCGTCGACAGGTCGGTATGGC. It specifies CASSPSTGRYG. Given in full, the CDR3 is CASSPSTGRYGYTF.

Concerning this clone itself: The read halts 3 residues ahead of the CDR3 end, with the missing end drawn from the germline J gene. The genes are TRBV7-6 and TRBJ1-4; D is unclear. V was shortened by 1 base and J by 8 bases, with 11 bases between the two germline ends. Per the germline V gene, CDR1 is SGHVS and CDR2 is FNYEAQ. The CDR3 has 14 amino acids. The covered CDR3 bases are TGTGCCAGCAGCTTAGGAGGTTTTGAAGAAAAA. Translated, it gives CASSLGGFEEK. The full-length CDR3 reads as CASSLGGFEEKLFF.

Notes on this clone: The read terminates 3 residues ahead of where the CDR3 ends, so the germline J gene completes it. The chain combines TRBV14 with TRBJ2-1; 8 nucleotides align to TRBD1. The CDR3 spans 15 residues. V was pared by 4 bases and J by 4 bases, with 6 bases of the junction left unmatched. CDR1 and CDR2 (germline): SGHDN, FVKESK. The CDR3 reads CASSLPGTGYNEQFF. Partial CDR3 DNA: TGTGCCAGCAGCCTACCCGGGACAGGTTACAATGAG.

To note about this clone: With the read ending 3 residues before the CDR3 end, the germline J gene is used to fill in that end. The chain joins TRBV20-1 to TRBJ2-7; the match to TRBD1 covers 9 bases. Germline CDR1 is DFQATT and CDR2 is SNEGSKA (reference sequence). This CDR3 region has 15 residues. Trimming took 1 base from V and 3 from J; bases not matched to a gene: 7. Partial CDR3 DNA: TGCAGTGCTAGAGGGCCGGGACAGGGTATCTACGAG. Its translation is CSARGPGQGIYE. The complete CDR3 reads CSARGPGQGIYEQYF.

Concerning this clone itself: The sequence runs out 3 residues before the end of the CDR3; the remainder is reconstructed from the germline J gene. The chain combines TRBV19 with TRBJ1-2; 7 nucleotides align to TRBD1. CDR1 LNHDA and CDR2 SQIVND come from the germline V gene (reference sequence). Trimming removed 6 bases from V and 4 bases from J; junction bases left unmatched: 11. This CDR3 comprises 15 residues. The CDR3 protein is CASRNRAGQSYGYTF. CDR3 bases read: TGTGCCAGTAGAAACCGCGCGGGACAGAGCTATGGC.

Note on this clone: The read falls 3 residues short of the CDR3 end, and the missing part is taken from the germline J gene. The gene calls are TRBV18 and TRBJ2-3; TRBD2 agrees at 11 bases. The CDR3 is made up of 15 amino acids. Germline CDR1 KGHSH, CDR2 LQKENI. Trimming cost V 4 bases and J 4 bases; bases outside gene matches: 4. The CDR3 bases that were read are TGTGCCAGCTCACGGGTAGCGGGAGGGCCAGATACG. It translates to CASSRVAGGPDT. Given in full, the CDR3 is CASSRVAGGPDTQYF.

Remarks on this clone: One end of the junction varies from germline; a read error may be responsible. The read terminates 3 residues ahead of where the CDR3 ends, so the germline J gene completes it. V is TRBV7-7 and J is TRBJ2-5, with 7 bases lining up with TRBD2. The CDR3 sequence is 15 residues long. Per the germline V gene, CDR1 is SSHAT and CDR2 is FNYEAQ (reference sequence). CDR3 bases read: TGTGCTAGCAGTTACCGCCTAGCGGACTTGGAGACC. Residues: CASSYRLADLET. The complete CDR3 protein is CASSYRLADLETQYF.

The covered CDR3 bases are TGTGCCTGGAGTGTACGACAGCGCCTCTACGAG. Encoded protein: CAWSVRQRLYE. From start to end, the CDR3 is CAWSVRQRLYEQYF. V usage is TRBV30 and J usage is TRBJ2-7; maybe TRBD1 (5 bases). The read ends 3 residues shy of where the CDR3 ends; the end is completed using the germline J gene. The CDR3 runs to 14 residues. Trimming removed 0 bases from V and 3 bases from J, with 12 bases in between. Germline assignment: CDR1 GTSNPN and CDR2 SVGIG (reference sequence).

As to this clone: Read coverage stops 3 residues before the CDR3 terminus; the germline J gene supplies the remainder. This rearrangement joins TRBV5-1 to TRBJ2-6; tentative D call: TRBD1 (5 bases). The CDR3 contains 17 residues. Germline lookup yields CDR1 SGHRS and CDR2 YFSETQ. Trimming pared 4 bases from V and 2 bases from J, leaving 16 bases between. The CDR3 DNA, read in part, is TGCGCCAGCAGCCCCGGTTTTGGGGCACCTGGGGCCAACGTC. It is translated as CASSPGFGAPGANV. The entire CDR3 reads CASSPGFGAPGANVLTF.